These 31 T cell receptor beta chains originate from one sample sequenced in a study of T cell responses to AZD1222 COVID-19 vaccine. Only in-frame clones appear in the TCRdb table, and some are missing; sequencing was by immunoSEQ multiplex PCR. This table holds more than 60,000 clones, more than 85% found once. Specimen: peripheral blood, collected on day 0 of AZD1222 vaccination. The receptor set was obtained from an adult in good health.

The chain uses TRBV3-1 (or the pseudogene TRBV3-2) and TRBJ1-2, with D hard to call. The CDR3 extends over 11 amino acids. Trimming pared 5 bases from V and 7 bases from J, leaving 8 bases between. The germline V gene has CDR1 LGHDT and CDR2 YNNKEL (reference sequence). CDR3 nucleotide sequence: TGTGCCAGCAGCTCCCTTCGTGGCTACACCTTC. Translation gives CASSSLRGYTF.

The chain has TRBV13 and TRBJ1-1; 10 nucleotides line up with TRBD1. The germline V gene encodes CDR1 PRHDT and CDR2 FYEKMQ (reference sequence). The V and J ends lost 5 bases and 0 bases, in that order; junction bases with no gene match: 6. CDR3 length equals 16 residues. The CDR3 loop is CASSGPGQGMNTEAFF. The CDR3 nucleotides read TGTGCCAGCAGCGGACCGGGACAGGGGATGAACACTGAAGCTTTCTTT.

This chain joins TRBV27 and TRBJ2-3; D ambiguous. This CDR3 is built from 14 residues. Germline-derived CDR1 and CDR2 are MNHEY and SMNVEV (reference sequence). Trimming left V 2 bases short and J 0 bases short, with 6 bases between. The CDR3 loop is CASSLRASTDTQYF. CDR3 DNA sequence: TGTGCCAGCAGTTTACGGGCTAGCACAGATACGCAGTATTTT.

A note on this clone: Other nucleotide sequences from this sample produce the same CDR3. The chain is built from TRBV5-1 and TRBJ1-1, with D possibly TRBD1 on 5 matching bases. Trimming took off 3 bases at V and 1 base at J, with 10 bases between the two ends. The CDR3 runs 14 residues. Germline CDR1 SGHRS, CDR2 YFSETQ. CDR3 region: CASSSGTGNTEAFF. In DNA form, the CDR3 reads TGCGCCAGCAGCTCAGGGACGGGGAACACTGAAGCTTTCTTT.

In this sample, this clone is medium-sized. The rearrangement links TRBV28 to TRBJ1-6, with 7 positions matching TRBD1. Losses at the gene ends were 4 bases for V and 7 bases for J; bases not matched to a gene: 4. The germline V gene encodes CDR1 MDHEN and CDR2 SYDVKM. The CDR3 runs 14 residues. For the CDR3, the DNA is TGTGCCAGCAGTTACCGGGACAGAAATTCACCCCTCCACTTT. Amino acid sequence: CASSYRDRNSPLHF.

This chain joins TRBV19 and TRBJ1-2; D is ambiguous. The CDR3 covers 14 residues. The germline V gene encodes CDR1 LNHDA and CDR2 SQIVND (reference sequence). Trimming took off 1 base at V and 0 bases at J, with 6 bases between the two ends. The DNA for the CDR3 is TGTGCCAGTAGTATAGCCCGGGCTAACTATGGCTACACCTTC. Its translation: CASSIARANYGYTF.

CDR3 nucleotide sequence: TGTGCCAGCAGCCAACCGACAGGGGCGTTTTGGGATGAGCAGTTCTTC. It is translated as CASSQPTGAFWDEQFF. The chain joins TRBV3-1 (or the pseudogene TRBV3-2) to TRBJ2-1; 8 bases agree with TRBD1. Trimming took 2 bases from V and 8 from J; bases not matched to a gene: 11. CDR1 is LGHDT and CDR2 is YNNKEL in the germline V gene (reference sequence). The CDR3 has 16 residues.

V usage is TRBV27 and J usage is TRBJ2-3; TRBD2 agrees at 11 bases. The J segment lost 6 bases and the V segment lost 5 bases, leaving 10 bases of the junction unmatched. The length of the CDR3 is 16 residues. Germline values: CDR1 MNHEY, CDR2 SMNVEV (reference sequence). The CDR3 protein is CASSPGTSGYSDTQYF. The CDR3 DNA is TGTGCCAGCAGTCCTGGGACTAGCGGATACTCCGATACGCAGTATTTT.

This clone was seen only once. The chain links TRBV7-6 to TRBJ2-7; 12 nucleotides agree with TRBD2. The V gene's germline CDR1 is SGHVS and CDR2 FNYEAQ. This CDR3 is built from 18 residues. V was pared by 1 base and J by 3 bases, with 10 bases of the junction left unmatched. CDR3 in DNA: TGTGCCAGCAGCTTAGGACTAGCGGGGGCCACGTCCCGCTACGAGCAGTACTTC. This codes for CASSLGLAGATSRYEQYF.

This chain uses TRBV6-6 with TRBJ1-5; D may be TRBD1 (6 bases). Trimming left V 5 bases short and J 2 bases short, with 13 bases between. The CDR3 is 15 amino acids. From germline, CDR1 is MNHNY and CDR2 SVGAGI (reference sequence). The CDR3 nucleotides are TGTGCCAGCAGTAAGGACGCAGGGGGCAATCAGCCCCAGCATTTT. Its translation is CASSKDAGGNQPQHF.

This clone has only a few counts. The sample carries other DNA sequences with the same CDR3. CDR3 in DNA: TGTGCCAGCAGTTTACCTAGCGGGAGGGCCAAAGATACGCAGTATTTT. This sequence encodes CASSLPSGRAKDTQYF. The rearrangement links TRBV28 to TRBJ2-3; TRBD2 aligns across 12 bases. This CDR3 region has 16 residues. CDR1 is MDHEN and CDR2 is SYDVKM in the germline V gene. V lost 2 bases and J lost 5; bases outside the gene matches: 5. The full variable domain, with the rest looked up from reference TRBV28 and TRBJ2-3, is DVKVTQSSRYLVKRTGEKVFLECVQDMDHENMFWYRQDPGLGLRLIYFSYDVKMKEKGDIPEGYSVSREKKERFSLILESASTNQTSMYLCASSLPSGRAKDTQYFGPGTRLTVL.

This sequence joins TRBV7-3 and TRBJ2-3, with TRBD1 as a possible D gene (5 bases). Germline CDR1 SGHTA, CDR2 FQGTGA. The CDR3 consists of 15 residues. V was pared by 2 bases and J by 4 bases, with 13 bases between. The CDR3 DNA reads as TGTGCCAGCAGCTTAGGCAGGGCGAGCGCAGATACGCAGTATTTT. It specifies CASSLGRASADTQYF.

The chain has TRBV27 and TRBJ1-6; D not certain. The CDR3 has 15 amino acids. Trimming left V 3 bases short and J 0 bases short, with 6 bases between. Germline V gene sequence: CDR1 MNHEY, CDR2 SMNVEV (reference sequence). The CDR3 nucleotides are TGTGCCAGCAGTTTTATCAGCTCCTATAATTCACCCCTCCACTTT. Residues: CASSFISSYNSPLHF.

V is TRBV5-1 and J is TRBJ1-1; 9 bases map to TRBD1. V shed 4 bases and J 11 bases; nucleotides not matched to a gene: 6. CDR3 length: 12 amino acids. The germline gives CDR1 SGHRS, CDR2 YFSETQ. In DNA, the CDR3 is TGCGCCAGCAGCCCACAGGGGGCAGATGCTTTCTTT. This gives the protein CASSPQGADAFF.

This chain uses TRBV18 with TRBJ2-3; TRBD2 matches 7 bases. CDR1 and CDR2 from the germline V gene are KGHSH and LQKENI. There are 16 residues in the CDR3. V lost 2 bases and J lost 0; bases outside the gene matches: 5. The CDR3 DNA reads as TGTGCCAGCTCACCAAGCGGGGCCTATAGCACAGATACGCAGTATTTT. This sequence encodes CASSPSGAYSTDTQYF.

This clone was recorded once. The CDR3 bases are TGTGCCAGCAGCACGAGAGGACAGGGGGTCGAGACCCAGTACTTC. The encoded protein is CASSTRGQGVETQYF. The chain carries TRBV11-3 and TRBJ2-5, with 10 bases fitting TRBD1. V shed 5 bases, J shed 5 bases, and the junction held 8 bases outside the gene matches. This CDR3 comprises 15 residues. The germline V gene has CDR1 SGHNT and CDR2 YENEEA.

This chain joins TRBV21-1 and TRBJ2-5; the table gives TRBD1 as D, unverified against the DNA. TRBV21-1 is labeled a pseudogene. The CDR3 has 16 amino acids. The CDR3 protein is CASSFLGDRLQETQYF. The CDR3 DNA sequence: TGTGCCAGCAGCTTTCTCGGGGACAGGCTGCAAGAGACCCAGTACTTC.

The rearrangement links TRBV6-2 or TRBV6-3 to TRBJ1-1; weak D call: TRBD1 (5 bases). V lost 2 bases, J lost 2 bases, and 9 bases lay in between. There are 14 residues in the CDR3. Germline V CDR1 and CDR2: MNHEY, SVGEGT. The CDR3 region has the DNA TGTGCCAGCAGTTACCTAAGGGGAAACACTGAAGCTTTCTTT. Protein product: CASSYLRGNTEAFF.

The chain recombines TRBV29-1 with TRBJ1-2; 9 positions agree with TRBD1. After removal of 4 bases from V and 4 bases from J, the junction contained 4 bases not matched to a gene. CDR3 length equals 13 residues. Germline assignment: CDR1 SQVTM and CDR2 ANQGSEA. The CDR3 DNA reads TGCAGCGTTGTGACAGGGGGGGGCTATGGCTACACCTTC. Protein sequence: CSVVTGGGYGYTF.

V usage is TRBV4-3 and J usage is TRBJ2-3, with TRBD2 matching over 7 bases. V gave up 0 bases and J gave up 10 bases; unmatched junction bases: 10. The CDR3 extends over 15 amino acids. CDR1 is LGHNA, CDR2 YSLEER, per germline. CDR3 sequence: CASSQDGGVPGAQYF. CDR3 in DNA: TGCGCCAGCAGCCAAGATGGGGGGGTCCCCGGTGCGCAGTATTTT.

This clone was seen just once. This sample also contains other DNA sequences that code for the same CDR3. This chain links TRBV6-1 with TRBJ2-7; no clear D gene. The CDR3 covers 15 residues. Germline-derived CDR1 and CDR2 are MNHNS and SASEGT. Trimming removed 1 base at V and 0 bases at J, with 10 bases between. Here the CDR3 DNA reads TGTGCCAGCAGTGAAGACGTGGCGAGCTCCTACGAGCAGTACTTC. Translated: CASSEDVASSYEQYF.

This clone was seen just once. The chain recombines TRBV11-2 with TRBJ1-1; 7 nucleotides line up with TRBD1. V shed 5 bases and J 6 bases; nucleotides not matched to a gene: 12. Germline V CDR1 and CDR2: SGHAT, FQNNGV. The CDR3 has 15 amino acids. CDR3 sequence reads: CASSPQGGWRAEAFF. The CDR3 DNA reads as TGTGCCAGCAGCCCCCAGGGGGGCTGGAGAGCTGAAGCTTTCTTT.

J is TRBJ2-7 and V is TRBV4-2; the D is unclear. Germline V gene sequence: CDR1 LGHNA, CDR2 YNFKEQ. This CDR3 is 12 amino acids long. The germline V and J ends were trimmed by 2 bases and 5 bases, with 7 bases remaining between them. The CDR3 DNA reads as TGTGCCAGCAGCCAACCGCACCACGAGCAGTACTTC. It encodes CASSQPHHEQYF.

CDR3 coding DNA: TGTGCCAGCACCAAGGGGACTAGCGGATCCTACGAGCAGTACTTC. Translating it yields CASTKGTSGSYEQYF. The chain combines TRBV6-5 with TRBJ2-7; 11 nucleotides match TRBD2. Germline CDR1 MNHEY, CDR2 SVGAGI. V was pared by 7 bases and J by 1 base, with 6 bases of the junction left unmatched. The CDR3 sequence is 15 residues long.

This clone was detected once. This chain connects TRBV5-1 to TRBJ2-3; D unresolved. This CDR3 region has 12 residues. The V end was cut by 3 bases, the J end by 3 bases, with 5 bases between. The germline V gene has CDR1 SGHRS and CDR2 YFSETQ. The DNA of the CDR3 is TGCGCCAGCAGCTCGACGACAGATACGCAGTATTTT. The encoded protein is CASSSTTDTQYF.

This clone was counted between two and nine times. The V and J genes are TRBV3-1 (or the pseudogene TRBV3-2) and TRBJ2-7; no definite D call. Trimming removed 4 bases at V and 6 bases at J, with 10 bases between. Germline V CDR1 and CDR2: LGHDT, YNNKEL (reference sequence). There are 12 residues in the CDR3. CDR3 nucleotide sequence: TGTGCCAGCAGCCCTGAGAGCTCCGAGCAGTACTTC. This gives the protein CASSPESSEQYF.

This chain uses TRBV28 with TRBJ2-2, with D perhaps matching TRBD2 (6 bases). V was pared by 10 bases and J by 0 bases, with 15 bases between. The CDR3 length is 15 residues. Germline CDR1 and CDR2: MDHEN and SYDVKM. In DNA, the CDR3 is TGTGCCACCATCCCTGCGGGGACGAACACCGGGGAGCTGTTTTTT. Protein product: CATIPAGTNTGELFF.

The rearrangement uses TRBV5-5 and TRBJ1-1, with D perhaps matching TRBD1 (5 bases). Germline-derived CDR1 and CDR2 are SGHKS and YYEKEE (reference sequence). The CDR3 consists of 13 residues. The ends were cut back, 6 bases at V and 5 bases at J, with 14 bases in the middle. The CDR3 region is CASTPRGGTEAFF. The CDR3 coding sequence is TGTGCCAGCACCCCCCGGGGGGGAACTGAAGCTTTCTTT.

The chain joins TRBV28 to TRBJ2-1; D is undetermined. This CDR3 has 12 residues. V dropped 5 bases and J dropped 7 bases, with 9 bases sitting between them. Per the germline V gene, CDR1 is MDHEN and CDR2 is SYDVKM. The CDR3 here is CASSVYENEQFF. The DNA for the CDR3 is TGTGCCAGCAGTGTCTATGAGAATGAGCAGTTCTTC.

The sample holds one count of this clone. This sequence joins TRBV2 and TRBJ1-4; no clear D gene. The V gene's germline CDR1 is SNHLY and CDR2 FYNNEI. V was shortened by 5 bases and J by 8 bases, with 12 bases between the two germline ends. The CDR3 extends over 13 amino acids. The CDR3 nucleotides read TGTGCCAGCAGTCGATTTGGGAGAGAAAAACTGTTTTTT. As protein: CASSRFGREKLFF. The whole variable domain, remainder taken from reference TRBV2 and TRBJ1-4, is EPEVTQTPSHQVTQMGQEVILRCVPISNHLYFYWYRQILGQKVEFLVSFYNNEISEKSEIFDDQFSVERPDGSNFTLKIRSTKLEDSAMYFCASSRFGREKLFFGSGTQLSVL.

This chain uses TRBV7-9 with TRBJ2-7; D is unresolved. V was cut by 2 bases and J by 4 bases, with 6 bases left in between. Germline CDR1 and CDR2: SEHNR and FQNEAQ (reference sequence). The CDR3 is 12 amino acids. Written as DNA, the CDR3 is TGTGCCAGCAGCTTATCAGATTACGAGCAGTACTTC. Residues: CASSLSDYEQYF.